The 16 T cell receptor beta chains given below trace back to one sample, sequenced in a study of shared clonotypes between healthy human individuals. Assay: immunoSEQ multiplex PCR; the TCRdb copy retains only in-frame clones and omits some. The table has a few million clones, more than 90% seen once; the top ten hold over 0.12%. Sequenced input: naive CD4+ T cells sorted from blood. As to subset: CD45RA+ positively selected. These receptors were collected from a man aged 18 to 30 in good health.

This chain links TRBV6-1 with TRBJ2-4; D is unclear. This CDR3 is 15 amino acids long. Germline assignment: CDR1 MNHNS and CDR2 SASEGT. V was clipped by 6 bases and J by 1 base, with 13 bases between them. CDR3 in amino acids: CASRPELGAKNIQYF. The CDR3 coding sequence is TGTGCCAGCAGGCCAGAACTTGGGGCCAAAAACATTCAGTACTTC.

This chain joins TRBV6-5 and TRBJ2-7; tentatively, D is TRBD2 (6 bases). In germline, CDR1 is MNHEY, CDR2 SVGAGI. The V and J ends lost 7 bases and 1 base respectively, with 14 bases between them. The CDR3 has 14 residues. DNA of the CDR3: TGTGCCAGCAAGCCCGGGGGTTGGTCCTACGAGCAGTACTTC. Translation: CASKPGGWSYEQYF.

CDR3: CASSRDRSNSPLHF. Written as DNA, the CDR3 is TGTGCCAGCAGCCGGGACAGAAGTAATTCACCCCTCCACTTT. The chain has TRBV7-2 and TRBJ1-6; 7 bases match TRBD1. V was pared by 5 bases and J by 6 bases, with 4 bases of the junction left unmatched. CDR3 length: 14 residues. Germline V gene data show CDR1 as SGHTA and CDR2 as FQGNSA.

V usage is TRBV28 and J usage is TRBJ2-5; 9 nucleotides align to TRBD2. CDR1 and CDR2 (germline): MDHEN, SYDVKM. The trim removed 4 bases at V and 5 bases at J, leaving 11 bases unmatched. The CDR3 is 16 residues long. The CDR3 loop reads CASSSQAGGPRETQYF. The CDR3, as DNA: TGTGCCAGCAGTTCTCAGGCGGGAGGGCCGCGCGAGACCCAGTACTTC. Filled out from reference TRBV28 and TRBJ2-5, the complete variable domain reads DVKVTQSSRYLVKRTGEKVFLECVQDMDHENMFWYRQDPGLGLRLIYFSYDVKMKEKGDIPEGYSVSREKKERFSLILESASTNQTSMYLCASSSQAGGPRETQYFGPGTRLLVL.

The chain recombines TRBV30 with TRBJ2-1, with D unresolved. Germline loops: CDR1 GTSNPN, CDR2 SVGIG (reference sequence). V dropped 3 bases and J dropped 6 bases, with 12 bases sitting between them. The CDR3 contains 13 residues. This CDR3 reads CAWRQKSANEQFF. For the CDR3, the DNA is TGTGCCTGGAGGCAAAAATCGGCCAATGAGCAGTTCTTC.

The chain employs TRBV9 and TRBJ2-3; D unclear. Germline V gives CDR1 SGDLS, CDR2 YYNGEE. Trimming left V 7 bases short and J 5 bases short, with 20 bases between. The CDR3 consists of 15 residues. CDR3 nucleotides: TGTGCCAGCTCCCCTCGGGCAGTGTCGGGAGATACGCAGTATTTT. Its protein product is CASSPRAVSGDTQYF.

The CDR3 DNA sequence: TGTGCCAGCAGCCAAGTACGCCTAGCGGGAGCAAATGAGCAGTTCTTC. It is translated as CASSQVRLAGANEQFF. The chain uses TRBV14 and TRBJ2-1, with 10 bases identical to TRBD2. This CDR3 comprises 16 residues. The germline CDR1 and CDR2 sequences are SGHDN and FVKESK. V lost 1 base and J lost 7; bases outside the gene matches: 7.

The CDR3 nucleotides read TGTGCCAGCTCACCACTTGACACTAACTATGGCTACACCTTC. Its translation: CASSPLDTNYGYTF. The chain recombines TRBV18 with TRBJ1-2; D gene unclear. Trimming removed 1 base from V and 0 bases from J, with 6 bases in between. Per germline, CDR1 KGHSH and CDR2 LQKENI. The CDR3 covers 14 residues.

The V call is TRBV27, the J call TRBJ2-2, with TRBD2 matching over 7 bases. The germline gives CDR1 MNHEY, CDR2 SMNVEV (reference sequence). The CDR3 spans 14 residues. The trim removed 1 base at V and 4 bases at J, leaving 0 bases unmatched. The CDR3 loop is CASSLWGGTGELFF. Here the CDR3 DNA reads TGTGCCAGCAGTTTATGGGGGGGCACCGGGGAGCTGTTTTTT.

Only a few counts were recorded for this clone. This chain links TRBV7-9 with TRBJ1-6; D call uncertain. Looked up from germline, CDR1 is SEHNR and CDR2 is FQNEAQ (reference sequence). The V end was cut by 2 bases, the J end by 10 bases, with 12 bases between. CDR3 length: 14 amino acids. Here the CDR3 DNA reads TGTGCCAGCAGCTTATCGGGAACGGGGTCACCCCTCCACTTT. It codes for CASSLSGTGSPLHF.

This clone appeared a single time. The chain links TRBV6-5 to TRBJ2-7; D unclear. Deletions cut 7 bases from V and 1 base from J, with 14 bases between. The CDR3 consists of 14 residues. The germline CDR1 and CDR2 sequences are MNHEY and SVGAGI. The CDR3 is CASTTQYPSYEQYF. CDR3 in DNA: TGTGCCAGCACGACCCAGTACCCATCCTACGAGCAGTACTTC.

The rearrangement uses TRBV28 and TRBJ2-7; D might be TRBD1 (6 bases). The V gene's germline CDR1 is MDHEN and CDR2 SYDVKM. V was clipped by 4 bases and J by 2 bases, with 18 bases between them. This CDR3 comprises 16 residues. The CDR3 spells CASSSPGQFLAYEQYF. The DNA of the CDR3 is TGTGCCAGCAGTTCCCCCGGACAGTTCCTCGCCTACGAGCAGTACTTC.

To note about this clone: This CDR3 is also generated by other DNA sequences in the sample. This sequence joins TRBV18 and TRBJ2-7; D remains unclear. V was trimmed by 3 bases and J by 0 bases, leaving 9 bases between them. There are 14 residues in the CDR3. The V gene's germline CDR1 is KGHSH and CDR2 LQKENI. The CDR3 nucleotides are TGTGCCAGCTCACCCCCAGCAGACTCCTACGAGCAGTACTTC. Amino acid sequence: CASSPPADSYEQYF.

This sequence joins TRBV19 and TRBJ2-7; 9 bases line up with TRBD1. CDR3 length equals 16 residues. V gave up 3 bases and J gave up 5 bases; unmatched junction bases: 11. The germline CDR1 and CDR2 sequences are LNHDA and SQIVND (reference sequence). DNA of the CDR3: TGTGCCAGTAGTATCCTACCGGGACAGGGAACCCACGAGCAGTACTTC. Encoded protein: CASSILPGQGTHEQYF.

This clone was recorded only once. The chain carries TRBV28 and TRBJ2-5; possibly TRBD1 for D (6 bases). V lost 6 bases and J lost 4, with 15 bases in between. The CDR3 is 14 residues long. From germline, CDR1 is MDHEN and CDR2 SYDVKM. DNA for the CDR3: TGTGCCAGCAGGCCACAGGGTCGCGGAGAGACCCAGTACTTC. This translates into CASRPQGRGETQYF.

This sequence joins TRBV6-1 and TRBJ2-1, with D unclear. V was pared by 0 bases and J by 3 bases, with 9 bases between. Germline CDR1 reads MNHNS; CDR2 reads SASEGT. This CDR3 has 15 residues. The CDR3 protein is CASSEAARFYNEQFF. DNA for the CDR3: TGTGCCAGCAGTGAAGCCGCCAGATTCTACAATGAGCAGTTCTTC.